The 32 T cell receptor beta chains given below trace back to one sample, sequenced in a study of cytomegalovirus exposure and HLA in healthy donors. The primer mix had 60 Vbeta and 13 Jbeta primers. Clones were sequenced by immunoSEQ multiplex PCR, and TCRdb holds only the in-frame ones, with some missing. In the table there are 100,000 to 120,000 clones, about 64% of which are singletons. The sample was PBMCs. Receptor source: a man between 18 and 29 years old in good health and CMV-seropositive.

V and J are TRBV5-4 and TRBJ1-2, with TRBD1 matching over 9 bases. V trimming: 3 bases; J trimming: 6 bases; junction bases outside the gene matches: 9. The CDR3 runs to 15 residues. Germline CDR1 reads SGHNT; CDR2 reads YYREEE (reference sequence). The CDR3 region has the DNA TGTGCCAGCAGCTCGTCCCGGGACAGGGTTCATGGCTACACCTTC. This translates into CASSSSRDRVHGYTF.

The CDR3 protein is CASSLEYRTGGPNEKLFF. The CDR3 DNA is TGCGCCAGCAGCTTGGAGTACCGTACTGGGGGCCCTAATGAAAAACTGTTTTTT. The chain joins TRBV5-1 to TRBJ1-4; D possibly corresponds to TRBD1 (6 bases). The germline V and J ends were trimmed by 0 bases and 3 bases, with 18 bases remaining between them. Germline V lookup: CDR1 SGHRS, CDR2 YFSETQ. The length of the CDR3 is 18 residues. The variable domain in full, completed from reference TRBV5-1 and TRBJ1-4, reads KAGVTQTPRYLIKTRGQQVTLSCSPISGHRSVSWYQQTPGQGLQFLFEYFSETQRNKGNFPGRFSGRQFSNSRSEMNVSTLELGDSALYLCASSLEYRTGGPNEKLFFGSGTQLSVL.

V and J are TRBV5-4 and TRBJ1-2; D remains ambiguous. The V gene lost 0 bases and the J gene lost 8 bases, with 14 bases spanning the gap. The CDR3 consists of 14 residues. Germline CDR1 reads SGHNT; CDR2 reads YYREEE (reference sequence). For the CDR3, the DNA is TGTGCCAGCAGCTTGGACGCTGCGGGTGGAGGCTACACCTTC. Translating gives CASSLDAAGGGYTF.

V and J are TRBV7-6 and TRBJ2-2; 15 positions match TRBD2. The trim removed 5 bases at V and 5 bases at J, leaving 6 bases unmatched. Germline V gives CDR1 SGHVS, CDR2 FNYEAQ. The CDR3 runs to 17 residues. The CDR3 spells CASSHGLAGGATGELFF. DNA of the CDR3: TGTGCCAGCAGCCACGGACTAGCGGGGGGGGCGACCGGGGAGCTGTTTTTT.

The chain uses TRBV19 and TRBJ1-2; D gene ambiguous. Trimming stripped 9 bases from V and 3 bases from J, with 17 bases between. The CDR3 sequence is 14 residues long. Germline V gene sequence: CDR1 LNHDA, CDR2 SQIVND (reference sequence). The DNA of the CDR3 is TGTGCCAGCCACACGGGAGGGCTGGACTATGGCTACACCTTC. Residues: CASHTGGLDYGYTF.

This clone occurred a few times. The V call is TRBV28, the J call TRBJ2-7, with 8 bases that match TRBD1. The V gene's germline CDR1 is MDHEN and CDR2 SYDVKM. Trimming took 2 bases from V and 2 from J; bases not matched to a gene: 5. The CDR3 length is 15 residues. The CDR3 region has the DNA TGTGCCAGCAGTTTAAGGCAGGGGGCGACCTACGAGCAGTACTTC. It codes for CASSLRQGATYEQYF.

The V gene is TRBV7-6, the J gene TRBJ2-2; D not resolved. The germline V gene has CDR1 SGHVS and CDR2 FNYEAQ. Trimming left V 6 bases short and J 2 bases short, with 10 bases between. The CDR3 extends over 14 amino acids. The CDR3 DNA follows: TGTGCCAGCAGTCCAACAGTCAACACCGGGGAGCTGTTTTTT. Amino acid sequence: CASSPTVNTGELFF.

The chain uses TRBV18 and TRBJ2-4, with D perhaps TRBD1 (6 bases). CDR3 length: 16 amino acids. V was trimmed by 3 bases and J by 0 bases, leaving 12 bases between them. Germline-derived CDR1 and CDR2 are KGHSH and LQKENI. The CDR3 DNA reads TGTGCCAGCTCACCCGAGACAGGACTAGCCAAAAACATTCAGTACTTC. This gives the protein CASSPETGLAKNIQYF.

The chain uses TRBV19 and TRBJ2-4; 8 bases are shared with TRBD1. With 1 base clipped from V and 3 bases from J, the junction kept 8 bases outside the gene matches. This CDR3 has 17 amino acids. Germline V gene data show CDR1 as LNHDA and CDR2 as SQIVND (reference sequence). DNA for the CDR3: TGTGCCAGTAGTATAGGTGCAGGGGGCGCGGGCAAAAACATTCAGTACTTC. It codes for CASSIGAGGAGKNIQYF. The variable domain in full, with the rest retrieved from reference TRBV19 and TRBJ2-4, is DGGITQSPKYLFRKEGQNVTLSCEQNLNHDAMYWYRQDPGQGLRLIYYSQIVNDFQKGDIAEGYSVSREKKESFPLTVTSAQKNPTAFYLCASSIGAGGAGKNIQYFGAGTRLSVL.

This chain joins TRBV9 and TRBJ1-3, with D unclear. The ends were cut back, 0 bases at V and 3 bases at J, with 19 bases in the middle. The CDR3 runs to 18 residues. From germline, CDR1 is SGDLS and CDR2 YYNGEE. The CDR3 spells CASSVALEQSLFGNTIYF. The DNA of the CDR3 is TGTGCCAGCAGCGTAGCTCTTGAACAGTCACTTTTTGGAAACACCATATATTTT.

The chain uses TRBV7-9 and TRBJ1-2, with a weak D call TRBD1 (5 bases). This CDR3 comprises 13 residues. Per germline, CDR1 SEHNR and CDR2 FQNEAQ (reference sequence). The V gene lost 3 bases and the J gene lost 4 bases, with 9 bases spanning the gap. This CDR3 reads CASSFQGSYGYTF. CDR3 DNA sequence: TGTGCCAGCAGCTTCCAGGGCTCCTATGGCTACACCTTC.

The rearrangement joins TRBV6-5 to TRBJ1-2; a weak D match, TRBD1 (5 bases). The CDR3 length is 13 residues. Germline V lookup: CDR1 MNHEY, CDR2 SVGAGI. Deletions cut 4 bases from V and 3 bases from J, with 9 bases between. The CDR3 coding sequence is TGTGCCAGCAGTTCCACGACAGACTATGGCTACACCTTC. The encoded protein is CASSSTTDYGYTF.

This sequence joins TRBV7-9 and TRBJ1-6, with a tentative D call TRBD1 (6 bases). This CDR3 contains 15 residues. From germline, CDR1 is SEHNR and CDR2 FQNEAQ (reference sequence). The CDR3 DNA follows: TGTGCGGCGGGAGGGGGGAGTGGGGATAATTCACCCCTCCACTTT. Its translation is CAAGGGSGDNSPLHF.

This rearrangement joins TRBV7-9 to TRBJ1-4; D possibly corresponds to TRBD1 (6 bases). Germline CDR1 is SEHNR and CDR2 is FQNEAQ (reference sequence). V shed 5 bases and J shed 0 bases, with 10 bases lying between them. This CDR3 has 15 amino acids. The CDR3 here is CASSPYRATNEKLFF. In DNA, the CDR3 is TGTGCCAGCAGCCCCTACAGGGCAACTAATGAAAAACTGTTTTTT.

This clone was picked up one time. J is TRBJ1-2 and V is TRBV2, with 10 positions matching TRBD1. The trim removed 6 bases at V and 7 bases at J, leaving 8 bases unmatched. Per germline, CDR1 SNHLY and CDR2 FYNNEI. This CDR3 has 14 residues. CDR3 region: CASSPSGTGAGYTF. The CDR3, as DNA: TGTGCCAGCAGCCCCAGCGGGACAGGGGCTGGCTACACCTTC. Using reference TRBV2 and TRBJ1-2 for the parts outside the CDR3, the full variable domain is EPEVTQTPSHQVTQMGQEVILRCVPISNHLYFYWYRQILGQKVEFLVSFYNNEISEKSEIFDDQFSVERPDGSNFTLKIRSTKLEDSAMYFCASSPSGTGAGYTFGSGTRLTVV.

This chain joins TRBV11-3 and TRBJ1-6; D gene ambiguous. Looked up from germline, CDR1 is SGHNT and CDR2 is YENEEA. V lost 0 bases, J lost 6 bases, and 12 bases lay in between. The CDR3 is 16 residues long. CDR3 in amino acids: CASSLDRLVSNSPLHF. The CDR3 DNA is TGTGCCAGCAGCTTAGATCGGTTGGTATCTAATTCACCCCTCCACTTT.

The chain carries TRBV6-5 and TRBJ2-7; 11 bases are a match to TRBD1. Germline loops: CDR1 MNHEY, CDR2 SVGAGI. With 8 bases clipped from V and 7 bases from J, the junction kept 7 bases outside the gene matches. The CDR3 has 13 residues. As DNA, the CDR3 is TGTGCCAGCGGGACAGGGGGGTTGGTTGAGCAGTACTTC. Its protein product is CASGTGGLVEQYF.

This clone was picked up a small number of times. The gene calls are TRBV19 and TRBJ1-6, with D possibly matching TRBD1 (5 bases). The ends were cut back, 1 base at V and 10 bases at J, with 17 bases in the middle. CDR3 length: 16 amino acids. Germline assignment: CDR1 LNHDA and CDR2 SQIVND (reference sequence). This CDR3 reads CASSIGGGAQYSPLHF. CDR3 in DNA: TGTGCCAGTAGTATAGGTGGAGGGGCTCAGTACTCACCCCTCCACTTT.

For this clone: At one end the junction does not follow the germline gene, possibly because of a read error. The chain carries TRBV15 and TRBJ1-1; D possibly corresponds to TRBD1 (5 bases). CDR3 length: 14 residues. Looked up from germline, CDR1 is LNHNV and CDR2 is YYDKDF (reference sequence). The CDR3: CATRRAGGGTEAFF. The CDR3 nucleotides read TGTGCCACCAGAAGAGCGGGCGGGGGGACTGAAGCTTTCTTT.

The chain is built from TRBV11-3 and TRBJ2-7; TRBD2 matches 8 bases. From germline, CDR1 is SGHNT and CDR2 YENEEA. The CDR3 contains 14 residues. With 6 bases clipped from V and 3 bases from J, the junction kept 7 bases outside the gene matches. CDR3 loop: CASRPSGLVYEQYF. In nucleotides, the CDR3 is TGTGCCAGCAGGCCCTCGGGACTAGTCTACGAGCAGTACTTC.

The chain links TRBV6-5 to TRBJ2-5, with 8 bases aligning to TRBD1. This CDR3 has 12 amino acids. Trimming took 4 bases from V and 11 from J; bases not matched to a gene: 6. The germline gives CDR1 MNHEY, CDR2 SVGAGI. The CDR3 reads CASSSTTGGQYF. Here the CDR3 DNA reads TGTGCCAGCAGTTCCACCACAGGGGGACAGTACTTC.

This clone is a singleton in its sample. This chain joins TRBV5-4 and TRBJ2-5, with a weak D call TRBD1 (6 bases). V was trimmed by 0 bases and J by 5 bases, leaving 14 bases between them. Germline V gene lookup returns CDR1 SGHNT and CDR2 YYREEE (reference sequence). The CDR3 covers 15 residues. CDR3 sequence reads: CASSLGPRGAETQYF. The CDR3 bases are TGTGCCAGCAGCTTGGGTCCCAGGGGAGCGGAGACCCAGTACTTC.

The genes are TRBV25-1 and TRBJ1-1; no clear D. Deletions cut 7 bases from V and 1 base from J, with 7 bases between. The CDR3 loop spans 12 amino acids. Germline CDR1 MGHDK, CDR2 SYGVNS. The CDR3 DNA sequence: TGTGCCAGCATGGAGGGGAACACTGAAGCTTTCTTT. Protein product: CASMEGNTEAFF.

V and J are TRBV5-1 and TRBJ1-4, with unresolved D. This CDR3 is 15 amino acids long. Trimming removed 1 base at V and 4 bases at J, with 11 bases between. The germline V gene encodes CDR1 SGHRS and CDR2 YFSETQ. The CDR3 is CASSLLSGINEKLFF. The CDR3, as DNA: TGCGCCAGCAGCTTGTTGTCCGGGATTAATGAAAAACTGTTTTTT.

This clone was seen a handful of times. The V call is TRBV7-8, the J call TRBJ1-6; TRBD1 matches 9 bases. With 4 bases clipped from V and 14 bases from J, the junction kept 9 bases outside the gene matches. Looked up from germline, CDR1 is SGHVS and CDR2 is FQNEAQ. This CDR3 contains 14 residues. The chain's CDR3 is CASSSETGGLTLHF. The CDR3 DNA is TGTGCCAGCAGCTCCGAAACAGGGGGCCTGACCCTCCACTTT.

This clone was observed at least ten times. The rearrangement uses TRBV6-6 and TRBJ2-7; no reliable D call. The V gene lost 2 bases and the J gene lost 2 bases, with 7 bases spanning the gap. CDR3 length: 13 residues. Germline values: CDR1 MNHNY, CDR2 SVGAGI (reference sequence). CDR3 DNA: TGTGCCAGCAGTTACCGTGAGACCTACGAGCAGTACTTC. It specifies CASSYRETYEQYF.

V gene TRBV10-2 combines with J gene TRBJ2-5; TRBD2 matches at 8 bases. The assigned J gene may be wrong: the sequence end matches TRBJ2-7 better. CDR1 is WSHSY, CDR2 SAAADI, per germline. The CDR3 is 17 amino acids. CDR3 loop: CASSVNKPSGGFYEQYF. The CDR3 bases are TGCGCCAGCAGTGTCAACAAACCAAGCGGGGGTTTCTACGAGCAGTACTTC.

This clone turned up a few times. CDR3 in amino acids: CASSFLPGQGASYEQYF. The CDR3 region has the DNA TGTGCCAGCAGCTTCCTCCCGGGACAGGGGGCTTCCTACGAGCAGTACTTC. V and J are TRBV11-2 and TRBJ2-7, with 12 bases matching TRBD1. CDR1 and CDR2 (germline): SGHAT, FQNNGV. J lost 1 base, V lost 3 bases, and 7 bases had no gene match. This CDR3 contains 17 residues.

This clone was seen a few times. The chain recombines TRBV5-4 with TRBJ2-7, with 12 bases lining up with TRBD1. Trimming took 4 bases from V and 5 from J; bases not matched to a gene: 10. The CDR3 runs to 16 residues. Looked up from germline, CDR1 is SGHNT and CDR2 is YYREEE (reference sequence). The CDR3 here is CASSPRRGTGGDEQYV. CDR3 nucleotides: TGTGCCAGCAGCCCCCGCCGAGGGACAGGGGGCGACGAGCAGTACGTC.

This clone was detected only a few times. The chain links TRBV25-1 to TRBJ1-1; no clear D gene. Trimming removed 4 bases from V and 8 bases from J, with 17 bases in between. Germline CDR1 reads MGHDK; CDR2 reads SYGVNS. The CDR3 sequence is 14 residues long. This CDR3 reads CASSVQGALGEAFF. CDR3 DNA: TGTGCCAGCAGTGTCCAAGGCGCACTAGGGGAAGCTTTCTTT.

The chain employs TRBV19 and TRBJ2-2; 9 bases are a match to TRBD1. Germline V gives CDR1 LNHDA, CDR2 SQIVND (reference sequence). The J segment lost 7 bases and the V segment lost 7 bases, leaving 10 bases of the junction unmatched. The CDR3 extends over 15 amino acids. CDR3 coding DNA: TGTGCCAGTATCCCTCGACAGGGGGTAAGCGGGGAGCTGTTTTTT. Its protein product is CASIPRQGVSGELFF.

The J gene is TRBJ2-3, the V gene TRBV7-2; D uncertain. Germline CDR1 and CDR2: SGHTA and FQGNSA. Trimming removed 4 bases from V and 2 bases from J, with 4 bases in between. The CDR3 extends over 12 amino acids. The CDR3 loop is CASSSSTDTQYF. CDR3 sequence (DNA): TGTGCCAGCAGCTCCTCCACAGATACGCAGTATTTT.